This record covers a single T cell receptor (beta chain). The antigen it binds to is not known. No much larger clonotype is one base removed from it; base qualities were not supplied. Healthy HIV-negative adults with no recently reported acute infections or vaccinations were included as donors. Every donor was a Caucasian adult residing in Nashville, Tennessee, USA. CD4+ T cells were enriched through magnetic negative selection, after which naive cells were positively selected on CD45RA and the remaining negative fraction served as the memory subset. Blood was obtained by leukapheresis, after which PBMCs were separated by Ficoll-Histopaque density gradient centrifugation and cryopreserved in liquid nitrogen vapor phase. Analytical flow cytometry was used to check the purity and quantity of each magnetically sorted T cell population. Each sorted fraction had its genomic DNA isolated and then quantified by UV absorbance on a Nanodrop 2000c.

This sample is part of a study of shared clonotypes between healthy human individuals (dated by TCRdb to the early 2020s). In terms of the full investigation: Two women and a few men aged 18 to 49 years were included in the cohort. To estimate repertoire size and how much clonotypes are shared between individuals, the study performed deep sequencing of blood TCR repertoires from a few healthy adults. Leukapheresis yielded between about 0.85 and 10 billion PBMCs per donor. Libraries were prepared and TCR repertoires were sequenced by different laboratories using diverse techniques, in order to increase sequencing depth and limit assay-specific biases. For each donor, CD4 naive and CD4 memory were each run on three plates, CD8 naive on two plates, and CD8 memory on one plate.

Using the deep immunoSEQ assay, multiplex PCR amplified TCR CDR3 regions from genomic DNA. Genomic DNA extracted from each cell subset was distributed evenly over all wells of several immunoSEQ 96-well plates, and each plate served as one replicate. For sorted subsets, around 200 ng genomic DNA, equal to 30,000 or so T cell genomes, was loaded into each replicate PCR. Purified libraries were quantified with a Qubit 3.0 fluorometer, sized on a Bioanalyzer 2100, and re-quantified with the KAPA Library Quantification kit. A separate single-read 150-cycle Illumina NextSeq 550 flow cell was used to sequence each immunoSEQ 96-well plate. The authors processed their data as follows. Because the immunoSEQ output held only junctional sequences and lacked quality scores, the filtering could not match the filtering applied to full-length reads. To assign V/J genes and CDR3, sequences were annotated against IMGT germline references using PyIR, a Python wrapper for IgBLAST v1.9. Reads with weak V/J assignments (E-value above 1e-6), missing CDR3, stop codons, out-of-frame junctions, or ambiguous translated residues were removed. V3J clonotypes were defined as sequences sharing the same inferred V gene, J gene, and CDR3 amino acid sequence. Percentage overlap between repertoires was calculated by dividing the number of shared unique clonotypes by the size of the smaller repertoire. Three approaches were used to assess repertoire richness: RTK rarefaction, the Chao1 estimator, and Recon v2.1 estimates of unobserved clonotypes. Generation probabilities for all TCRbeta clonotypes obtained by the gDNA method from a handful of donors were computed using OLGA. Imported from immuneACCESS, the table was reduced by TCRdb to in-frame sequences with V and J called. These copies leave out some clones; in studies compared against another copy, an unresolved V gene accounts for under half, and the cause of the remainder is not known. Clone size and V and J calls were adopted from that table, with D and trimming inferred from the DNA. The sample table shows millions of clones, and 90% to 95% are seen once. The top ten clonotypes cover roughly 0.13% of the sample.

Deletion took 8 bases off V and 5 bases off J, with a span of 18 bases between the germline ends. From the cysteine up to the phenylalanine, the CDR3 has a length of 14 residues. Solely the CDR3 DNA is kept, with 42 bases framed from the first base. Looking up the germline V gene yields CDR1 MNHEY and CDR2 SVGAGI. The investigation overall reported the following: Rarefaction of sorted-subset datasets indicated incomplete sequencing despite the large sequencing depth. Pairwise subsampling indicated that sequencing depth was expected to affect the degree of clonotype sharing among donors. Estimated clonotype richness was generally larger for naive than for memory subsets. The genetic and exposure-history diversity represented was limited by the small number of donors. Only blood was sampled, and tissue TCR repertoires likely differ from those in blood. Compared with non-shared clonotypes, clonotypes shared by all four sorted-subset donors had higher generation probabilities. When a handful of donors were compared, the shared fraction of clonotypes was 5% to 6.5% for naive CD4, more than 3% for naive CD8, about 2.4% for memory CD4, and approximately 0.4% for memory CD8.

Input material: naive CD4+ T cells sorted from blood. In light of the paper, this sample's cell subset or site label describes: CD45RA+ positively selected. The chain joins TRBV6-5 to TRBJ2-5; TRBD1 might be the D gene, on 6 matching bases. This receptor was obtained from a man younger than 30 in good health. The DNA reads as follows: TGTGCCAGCTGGGTGGGGGCCAATCCTGAGACCCAGTACTTC. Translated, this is CASWVGANPETQYF.